A single T cell receptor (beta chain) is shown here with its context. V gave up 4 bases and J gave up 8 bases; unmatched junction bases: 5. The CDR3 has 12 amino acids. CDR1 is SQVTM and CDR2 is ANQGSEA in the germline V gene. These data originate in a study of blood T cell repertoires in COVID-19. Background on the study: PBMCs, B-cell-depleted T cells, or T cells were the source of the cDNA or gDNA that made up the material.

Per the original data handling: Nucleated cell number was recorded as an estimate derived from reference gene primer amplification. Profiled with immunoSEQ multiplex PCR; TCRdb holds only in-frame clones, not every one. For V, J and clone size, that table is used; D and trimming come from the DNA. This table has roughly 400,000 clones, roughly 89% appearing once. V usage is TRBV29-1 and J usage is TRBJ1-2; TRBD1 aligns across 9 bases. The TCR comes from a woman aged 30 to 39 who had recovered from COVID-19. Sequencing used PBMCs or T cells enriched from blood (not recorded which). Here the CDR3 DNA reads TGCAGCGTTGGGGGGACAGGGCACGGCTACACCTTC. This translates into CSVGGTGHGYTF.